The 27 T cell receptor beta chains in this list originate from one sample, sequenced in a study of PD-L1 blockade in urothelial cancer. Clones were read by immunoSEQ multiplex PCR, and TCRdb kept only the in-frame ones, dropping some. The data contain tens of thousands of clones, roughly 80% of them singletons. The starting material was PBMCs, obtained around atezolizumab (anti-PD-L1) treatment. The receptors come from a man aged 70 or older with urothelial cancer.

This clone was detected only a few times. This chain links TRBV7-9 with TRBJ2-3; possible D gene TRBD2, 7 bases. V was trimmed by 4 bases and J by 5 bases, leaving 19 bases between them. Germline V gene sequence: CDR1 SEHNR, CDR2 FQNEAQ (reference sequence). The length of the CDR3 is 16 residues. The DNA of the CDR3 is TGTGCCAGCAGCTCGGGCTTGGGGGGGCCGGGAGATACGCAGTATTTT. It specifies CASSSGLGGPGDTQYF.

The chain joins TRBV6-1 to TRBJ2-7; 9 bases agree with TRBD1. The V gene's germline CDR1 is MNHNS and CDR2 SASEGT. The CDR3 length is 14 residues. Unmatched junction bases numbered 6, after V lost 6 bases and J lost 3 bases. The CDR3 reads CASSPGQGLYEQYF. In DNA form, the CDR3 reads TGTGCCAGCAGCCCGGGACAGGGACTCTACGAGCAGTACTTC.

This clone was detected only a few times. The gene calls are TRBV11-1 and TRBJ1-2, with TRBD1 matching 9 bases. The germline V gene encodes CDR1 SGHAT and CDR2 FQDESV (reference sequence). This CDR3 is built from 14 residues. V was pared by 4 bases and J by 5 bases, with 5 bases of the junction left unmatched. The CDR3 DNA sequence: TGTGCCAGCAGCTATGGGACAGGGAAGTATGGCTACACCTTC. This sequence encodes CASSYGTGKYGYTF.

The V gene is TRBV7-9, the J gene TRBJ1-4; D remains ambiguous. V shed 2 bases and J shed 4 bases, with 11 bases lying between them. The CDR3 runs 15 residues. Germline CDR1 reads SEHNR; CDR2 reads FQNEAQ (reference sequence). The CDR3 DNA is TGTGCCAGCAGCTTACTGGCAGGAGGTAATGAAAAACTGTTTTTT. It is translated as CASSLLAGGNEKLFF.

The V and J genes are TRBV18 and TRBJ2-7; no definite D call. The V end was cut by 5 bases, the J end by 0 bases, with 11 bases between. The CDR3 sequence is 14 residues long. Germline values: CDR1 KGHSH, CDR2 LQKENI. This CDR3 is CASSAASASYEQYF. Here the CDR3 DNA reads TGTGCCAGCTCAGCAGCTAGTGCCTCCTACGAGCAGTACTTC.

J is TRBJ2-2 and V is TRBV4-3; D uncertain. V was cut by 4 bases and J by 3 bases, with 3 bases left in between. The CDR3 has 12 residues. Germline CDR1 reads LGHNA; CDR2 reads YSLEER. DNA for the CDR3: TGCGCCAGCAGCCCATACACCGGGGAGCTGTTTTTT. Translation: CASSPYTGELFF.

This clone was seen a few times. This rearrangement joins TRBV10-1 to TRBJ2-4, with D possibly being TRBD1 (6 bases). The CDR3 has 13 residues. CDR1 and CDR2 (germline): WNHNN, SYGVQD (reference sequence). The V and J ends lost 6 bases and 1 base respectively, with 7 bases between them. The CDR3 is CASSQGAKNIQYF. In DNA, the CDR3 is TGCGCCAGCAGCCAGGGGGCCAAAAACATTCAGTACTTC.

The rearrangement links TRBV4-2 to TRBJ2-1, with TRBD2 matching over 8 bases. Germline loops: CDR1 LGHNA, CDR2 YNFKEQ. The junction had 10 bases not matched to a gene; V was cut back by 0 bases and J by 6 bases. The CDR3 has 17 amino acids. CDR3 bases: TGTGCCAGCAGCCAAGATCGGGCGGCGCGGGAGGTCAATGAGCAGTTCTTC. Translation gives CASSQDRAAREVNEQFF.

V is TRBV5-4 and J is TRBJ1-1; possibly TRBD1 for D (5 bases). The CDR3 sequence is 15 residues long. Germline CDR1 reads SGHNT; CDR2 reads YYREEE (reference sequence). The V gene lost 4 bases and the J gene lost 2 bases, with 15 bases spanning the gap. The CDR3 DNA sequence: TGTGCCAGCAGCACCTCGGGGGGGTACAACACTGAAGCTTTCTTT. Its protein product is CASSTSGGYNTEAFF. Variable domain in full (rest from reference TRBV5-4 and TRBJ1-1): ETGVTQSPTHLIKTRGQQVTLRCSSQSGHNTVSWYQQALGQGPQFIFQYYREEENGRGNFPPRFSGLQFPNYSSELNVNALELDDSALYLCASSTSGGYNTEAFFGQGTRLTVV.

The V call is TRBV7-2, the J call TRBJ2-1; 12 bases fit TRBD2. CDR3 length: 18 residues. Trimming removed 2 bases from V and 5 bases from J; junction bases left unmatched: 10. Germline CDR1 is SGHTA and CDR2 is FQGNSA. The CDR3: CASSLRTSGVEVDNEQFF. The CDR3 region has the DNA TGTGCCAGCAGCTTAAGGACTAGCGGGGTTGAGGTAGACAATGAGCAGTTCTTC.

The CDR3 sequence is CASSPAGGDEQFF. CDR3 nucleotide sequence: TGTGCCAGCAGTCCAGCGGGGGGGGATGAGCAGTTCTTC. The V and J genes are TRBV6-6 and TRBJ2-1; 10 nucleotides agree with TRBD2. The junction had 3 bases not matched to a gene; V was cut back by 5 bases and J by 8 bases. This CDR3 spans 13 amino acids. CDR1 is MNHNY and CDR2 is SVGAGI in the germline V gene (reference sequence).

The CDR3 DNA is TGTGCCAGCAGCGTAGGACAGGGAGGAGAAAAACTGTTTTTT. Its translation is CASSVGQGGEKLFF. The chain is built from TRBV9 and TRBJ1-4, with 7 bases lining up with TRBD1. CDR3 length: 14 residues. Germline V lookup: CDR1 SGDLS, CDR2 YYNGEE. The V segment lost 0 bases and the J segment 8 bases; nucleotides outside the gene matches: 4. Full variable domain (missing parts from reference TRBV9 and TRBJ1-4): DSGVTQTPKHLITATGQRVTLRCSPRSGDLSVYWYQQSLDQGLQFLIQYYNGEERAKGNILERFSAQQFPDLHSELNLSSLELGDSALYFCASSVGQGGEKLFFGSGTQLSVL.

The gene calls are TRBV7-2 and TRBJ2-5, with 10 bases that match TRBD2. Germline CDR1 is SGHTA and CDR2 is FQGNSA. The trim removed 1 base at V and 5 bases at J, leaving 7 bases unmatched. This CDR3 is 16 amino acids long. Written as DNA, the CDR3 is TGTGCCAGCAGCTTAGAAGCGGGAGGGCGTGGGGAGACCCAGTACTTC. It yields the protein CASSLEAGGRGETQYF.

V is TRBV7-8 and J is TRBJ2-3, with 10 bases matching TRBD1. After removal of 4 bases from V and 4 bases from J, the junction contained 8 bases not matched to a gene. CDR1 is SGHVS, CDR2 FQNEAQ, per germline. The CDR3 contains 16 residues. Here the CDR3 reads CASSSGTGESADTQYF. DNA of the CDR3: TGTGCCAGCAGCTCCGGGACAGGGGAGAGTGCAGATACGCAGTATTTT.

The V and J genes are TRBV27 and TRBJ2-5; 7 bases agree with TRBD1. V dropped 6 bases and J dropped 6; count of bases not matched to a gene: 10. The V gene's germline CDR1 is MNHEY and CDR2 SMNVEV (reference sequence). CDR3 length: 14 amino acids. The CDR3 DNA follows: TGTGCCAGCAGGGACGACAGGGACGGACAGACCCAGTACTTC. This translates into CASRDDRDGQTQYF.

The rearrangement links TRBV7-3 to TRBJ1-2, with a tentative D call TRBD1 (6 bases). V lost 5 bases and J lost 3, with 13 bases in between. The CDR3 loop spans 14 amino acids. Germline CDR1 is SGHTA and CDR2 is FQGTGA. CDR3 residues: CASSLGTTDYGYTF. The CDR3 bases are TGTGCCAGCAGCCTTGGGACAACAGACTATGGCTACACCTTC.

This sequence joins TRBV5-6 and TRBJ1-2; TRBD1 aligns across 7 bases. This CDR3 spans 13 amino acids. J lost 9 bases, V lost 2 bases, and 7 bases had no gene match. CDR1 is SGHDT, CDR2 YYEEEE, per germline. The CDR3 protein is CASSFETGYRYTF. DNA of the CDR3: TGTGCCAGCAGCTTCGAGACAGGGTATCGCTACACCTTC.

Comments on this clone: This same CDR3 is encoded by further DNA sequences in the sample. CDR3 DNA sequence: TGTGCCAGCAGCTTAGGACAGGGGACCTACGAGCAGTACTTC. Its translation is CASSLGQGTYEQYF. V usage is TRBV13 and J usage is TRBJ2-7; 7 nucleotides align to TRBD1. Germline V gene lookup returns CDR1 PRHDT and CDR2 FYEKMQ (reference sequence). Trimming cost V 0 bases and J 2 bases; bases outside gene matches: 1. This CDR3 comprises 14 residues.

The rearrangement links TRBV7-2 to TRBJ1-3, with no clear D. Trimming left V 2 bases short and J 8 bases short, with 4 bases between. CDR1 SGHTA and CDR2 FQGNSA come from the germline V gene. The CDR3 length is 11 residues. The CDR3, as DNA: TGTGCCAGCAGCTTATCTCACACCATATATTTT. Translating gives CASSLSHTIYF.

The CDR3 here is CASTLTGELFF. CDR3 in DNA: TGTGCCAGTACCCTCACCGGGGAGCTGTTTTTT. The chain carries TRBV19 and TRBJ2-2; D not certain. The V gene's germline CDR1 is LNHDA and CDR2 SQIVND (reference sequence). Between the trimmed V and J ends, which lost 7 bases and 4 bases, there was a span of 4 bases. CDR3 size: 11 residues.

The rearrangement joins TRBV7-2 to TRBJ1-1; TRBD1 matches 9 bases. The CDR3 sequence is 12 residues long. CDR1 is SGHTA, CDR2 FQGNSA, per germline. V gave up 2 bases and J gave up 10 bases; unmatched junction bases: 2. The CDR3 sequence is CASSLRQGGAFF. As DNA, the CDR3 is TGTGCCAGCAGCTTAAGACAGGGGGGAGCTTTCTTT.

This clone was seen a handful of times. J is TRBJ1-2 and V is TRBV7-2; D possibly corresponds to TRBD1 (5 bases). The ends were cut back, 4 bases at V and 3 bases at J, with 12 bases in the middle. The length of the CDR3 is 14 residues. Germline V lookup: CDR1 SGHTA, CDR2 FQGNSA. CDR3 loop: CASSYVGAYYGYTF. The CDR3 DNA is TGTGCCAGCAGCTATGTTGGGGCTTACTATGGCTACACCTTC.

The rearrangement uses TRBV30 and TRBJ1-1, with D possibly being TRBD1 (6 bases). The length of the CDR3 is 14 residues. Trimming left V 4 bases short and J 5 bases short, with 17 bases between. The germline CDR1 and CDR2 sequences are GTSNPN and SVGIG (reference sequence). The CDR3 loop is CAWNVGGRGTEAFF. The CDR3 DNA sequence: TGTGCCTGGAACGTGGGGGGGCGAGGGACTGAAGCTTTCTTT.

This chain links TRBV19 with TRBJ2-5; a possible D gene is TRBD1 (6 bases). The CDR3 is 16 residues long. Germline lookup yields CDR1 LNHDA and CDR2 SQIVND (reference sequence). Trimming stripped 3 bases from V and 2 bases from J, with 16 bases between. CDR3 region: CASSIKQGMRQETQYF. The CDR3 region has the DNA TGTGCCAGTAGTATTAAACAGGGCATGCGGCAAGAGACCCAGTACTTC. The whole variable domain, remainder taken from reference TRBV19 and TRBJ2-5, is DGGITQSPKYLFRKEGQNVTLSCEQNLNHDAMYWYRQDPGQGLRLIYYSQIVNDFQKGDIAEGYSVSREKKESFPLTVTSAQKNPTAFYLCASSIKQGMRQETQYFGPGTRLLVL.

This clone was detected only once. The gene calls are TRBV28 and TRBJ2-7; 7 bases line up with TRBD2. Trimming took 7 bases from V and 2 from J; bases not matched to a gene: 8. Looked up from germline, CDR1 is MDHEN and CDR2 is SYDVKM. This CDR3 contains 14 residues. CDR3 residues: CASIGRERPYEQYF. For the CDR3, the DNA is TGTGCCAGCATAGGGCGGGAGCGGCCCTACGAGCAGTACTTC.

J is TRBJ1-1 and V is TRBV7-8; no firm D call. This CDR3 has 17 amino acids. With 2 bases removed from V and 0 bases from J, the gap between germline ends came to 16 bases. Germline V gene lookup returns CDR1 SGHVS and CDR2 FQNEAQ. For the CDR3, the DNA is TGTGCCAGCAGCTTAAATAGATGGGCAGGCGTGAACACTGAAGCTTTCTTT. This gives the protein CASSLNRWAGVNTEAFF.

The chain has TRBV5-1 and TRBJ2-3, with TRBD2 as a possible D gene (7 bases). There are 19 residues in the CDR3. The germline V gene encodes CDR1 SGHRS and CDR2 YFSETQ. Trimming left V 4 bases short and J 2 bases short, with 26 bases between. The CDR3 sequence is CASSQQLRGGRNFTDTQYF. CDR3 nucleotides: TGCGCCAGCAGCCAACAACTGAGGGGGGGGCGGAATTTCACAGATACGCAGTATTTT.